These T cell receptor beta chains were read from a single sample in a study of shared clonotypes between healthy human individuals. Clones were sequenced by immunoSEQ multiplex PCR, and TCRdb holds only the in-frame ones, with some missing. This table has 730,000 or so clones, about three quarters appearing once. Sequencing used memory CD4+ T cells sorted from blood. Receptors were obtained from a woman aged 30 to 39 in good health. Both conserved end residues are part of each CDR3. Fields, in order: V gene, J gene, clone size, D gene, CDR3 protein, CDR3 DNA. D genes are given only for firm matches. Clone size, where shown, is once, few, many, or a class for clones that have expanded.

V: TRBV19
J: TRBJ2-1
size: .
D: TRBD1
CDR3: CASSTAGTGWVGQFF
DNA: TGTGCCAGTAGTACCGCCGGGACAGGGTGGGTCGGGCAGTTCTTC

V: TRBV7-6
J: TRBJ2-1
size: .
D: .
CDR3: CASSLNNEQFF
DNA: TGTGCCAGCAGCTTAAACAATGAGCAGTTCTTC

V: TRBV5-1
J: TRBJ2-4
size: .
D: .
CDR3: CASSLEGLGAKNIQYF
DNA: TGCGCCAGCAGCTTGGAAGGTCTCGGGGCCAAAAACATTCAGTACTTC

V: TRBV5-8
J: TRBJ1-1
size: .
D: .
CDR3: CASSPSGIGNTEAFF
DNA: TGTGCCAGCAGTCCTTCAGGGATCGGGAACACTGAAGCTTTCTTT

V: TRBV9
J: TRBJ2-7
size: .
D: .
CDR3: CASSVGVENYEQYF
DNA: TGTGCCAGCAGCGTAGGGGTCGAGAACTACGAGCAGTACTTC

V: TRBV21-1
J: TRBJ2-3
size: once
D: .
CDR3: CASGNYPGRTDTQYF
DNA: TGTGCCAGCGGAAACTACCCGGGACGGACAGATACGCAGTATTTT

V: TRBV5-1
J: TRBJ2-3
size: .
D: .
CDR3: CASSLVSGSTDTQYF
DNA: TGCGCCAGCAGCTTGGTATCCGGGAGCACAGATACGCAGTATTTT

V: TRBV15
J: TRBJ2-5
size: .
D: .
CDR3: CATSRVGAGKQETQYF
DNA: TGTGCCACCAGCAGAGTGGGAGCGGGCAAACAAGAGACCCAGTACTTC

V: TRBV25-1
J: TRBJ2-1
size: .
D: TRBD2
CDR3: CASSEGTSGDNEQFF
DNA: TGTGCCAGCAGTGAAGGGACTAGCGGGGACAATGAGCAGTTCTTC

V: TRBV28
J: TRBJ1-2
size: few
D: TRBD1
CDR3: CASSVDRDIYGYTF
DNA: TGTGCCAGCAGTGTCGACAGGGACATTTACGGCTACACCTTC

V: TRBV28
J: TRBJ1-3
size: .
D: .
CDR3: CASSLQGGNTIYF
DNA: TGTGCCAGCAGTTTACAGGGTGGAAACACCATATATTTT

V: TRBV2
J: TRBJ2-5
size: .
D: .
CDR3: CASSIHSQETQYF
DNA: TGTGCCAGCAGTATACACAGTCAAGAGACCCAGTACTTC

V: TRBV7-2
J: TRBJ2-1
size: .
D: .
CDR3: CASSYSVLANNEQFF
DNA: TGTGCCAGCAGCTACAGCGTACTAGCTAACAATGAGCAGTTCTTC

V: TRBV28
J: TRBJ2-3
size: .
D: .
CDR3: CASSFWGTQYF
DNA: TGTGCCAGCAGTTTCTGGGGTACGCAGTATTTT

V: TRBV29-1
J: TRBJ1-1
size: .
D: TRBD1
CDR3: CSVRDRGYTEAFF
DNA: TGCAGCGTTAGGGACAGGGGGTACACTGAAGCTTTCTTT

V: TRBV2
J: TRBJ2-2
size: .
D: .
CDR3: CASSNLGLAGELFF
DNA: TGTGCCAGCAGTAACTTAGGGTTGGCCGGGGAGCTGTTTTTT

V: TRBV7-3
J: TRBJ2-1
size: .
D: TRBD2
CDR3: CASSPSGSFDEQFF
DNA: TGTGCCAGCAGCCCTAGCGGGAGTTTCGATGAGCAGTTCTTC

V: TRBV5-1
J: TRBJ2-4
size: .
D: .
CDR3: CASSLEVGLGLNIQYF
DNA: TGCGCCAGCAGCTTGGAAGTCGGTTTGGGTTTGAACATTCAGTACTTC

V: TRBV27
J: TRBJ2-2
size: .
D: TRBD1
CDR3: CASRGQLVGELFF
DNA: TGTGCCAGCAGGGGACAGCTTGTCGGGGAGCTGTTTTTT

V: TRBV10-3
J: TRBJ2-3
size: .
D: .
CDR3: CAISKGGPSTDTQYF
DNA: TGTGCCATCTCGAAGGGGGGACCTAGCACAGATACGCAGTATTTT

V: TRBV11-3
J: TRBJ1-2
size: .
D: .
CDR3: CASSLAVPRSYGYTF
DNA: TGTGCCAGCAGCTTAGCAGTTCCAAGGAGCTATGGCTACACCTTC

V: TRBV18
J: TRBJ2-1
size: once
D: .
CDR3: CASSPGGSEQFF
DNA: TGTGCCAGCTCACCAGGGGGGAGTGAGCAGTTCTTC

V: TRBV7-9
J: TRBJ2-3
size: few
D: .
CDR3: CASSPRRDTQYF
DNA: TGTGCCAGCAGTCCCCGACGAGATACGCAGTATTTT

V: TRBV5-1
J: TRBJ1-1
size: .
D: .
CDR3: CASSSGRAGANTEAFF
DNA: TGCGCCAGCAGCTCAGGACGGGCAGGGGCGAACACTGAAGCTTTCTTT

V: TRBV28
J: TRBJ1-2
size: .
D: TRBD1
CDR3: CASSLAGTGLYYGYTF
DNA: TGTGCCAGCAGTTTGGCCGGGACAGGGTTATACTATGGCTACACCTTC

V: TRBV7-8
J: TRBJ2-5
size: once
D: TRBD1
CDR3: CASSPTGVGTQYF
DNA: TGTGCCAGCAGCCCTACAGGGGTTGGGACCCAGTACTTC

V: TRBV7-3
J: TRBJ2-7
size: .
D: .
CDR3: CASRAFYEQYF
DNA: TGTGCCAGCAGGGCCTTCTACGAGCAGTACTTC

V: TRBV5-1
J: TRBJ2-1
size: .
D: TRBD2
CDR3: CASSSVRAGGGEQFF
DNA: TGCGCCAGCAGCTCGGTTAGGGCGGGAGGAGGGGAGCAGTTCTTC

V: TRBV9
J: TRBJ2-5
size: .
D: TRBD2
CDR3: CASSSKGLAGSQETQYF
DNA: TGTGCCAGCAGCTCCAAAGGACTAGCGGGGTCCCAAGAGACCCAGTACTTC

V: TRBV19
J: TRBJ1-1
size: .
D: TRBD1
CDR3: CASSQQSYRDSHNTEAFF
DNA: TGTGCCAGTAGTCAACAATCTTACCGGGACAGTCACAACACTGAAGCTTTCTTT